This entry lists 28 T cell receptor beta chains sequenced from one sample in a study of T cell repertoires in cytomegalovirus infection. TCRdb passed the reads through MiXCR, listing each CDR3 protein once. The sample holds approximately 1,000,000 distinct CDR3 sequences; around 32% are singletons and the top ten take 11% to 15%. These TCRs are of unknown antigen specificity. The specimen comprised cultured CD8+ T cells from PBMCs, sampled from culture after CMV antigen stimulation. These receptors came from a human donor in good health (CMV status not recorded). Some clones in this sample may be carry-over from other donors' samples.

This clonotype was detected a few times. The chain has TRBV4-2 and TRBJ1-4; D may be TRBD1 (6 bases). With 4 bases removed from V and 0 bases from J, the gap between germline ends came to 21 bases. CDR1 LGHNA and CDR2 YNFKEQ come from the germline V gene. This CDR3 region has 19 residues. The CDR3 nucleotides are TGTGCCAGCAGCCCTCAAATGGGGGCTTCTCTCACAACTAATGAAAAACTGTTTTTT. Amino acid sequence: CASSPQMGASLTTNEKLFF.

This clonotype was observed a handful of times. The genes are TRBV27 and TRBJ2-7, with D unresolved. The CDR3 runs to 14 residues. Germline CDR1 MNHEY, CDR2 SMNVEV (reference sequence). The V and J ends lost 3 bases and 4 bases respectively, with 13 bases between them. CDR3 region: CASSFNGPGYEQYV. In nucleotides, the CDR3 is TGTGCCAGCAGTTTCAACGGGCCTGGGTACGAGCAGTACGTC.

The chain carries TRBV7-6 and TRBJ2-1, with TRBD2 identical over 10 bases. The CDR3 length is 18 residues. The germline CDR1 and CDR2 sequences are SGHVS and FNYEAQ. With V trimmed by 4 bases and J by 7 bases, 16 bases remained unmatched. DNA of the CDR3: TGTGCCAGCAGCTCACTCTCTAGCGGGGGTCCCCGGGAAAATGAGCAGTTCTTC. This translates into CASSSLSSGGPRENEQFF.

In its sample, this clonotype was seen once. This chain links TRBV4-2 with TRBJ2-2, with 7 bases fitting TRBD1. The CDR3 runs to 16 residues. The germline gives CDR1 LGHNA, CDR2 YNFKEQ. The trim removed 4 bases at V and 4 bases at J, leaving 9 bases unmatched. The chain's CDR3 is CASSLKTGPATGELFF. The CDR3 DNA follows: TGTGCCAGCAGCCTAAAGACAGGGCCGGCCACCGGGGAGCTGTTTTTT.

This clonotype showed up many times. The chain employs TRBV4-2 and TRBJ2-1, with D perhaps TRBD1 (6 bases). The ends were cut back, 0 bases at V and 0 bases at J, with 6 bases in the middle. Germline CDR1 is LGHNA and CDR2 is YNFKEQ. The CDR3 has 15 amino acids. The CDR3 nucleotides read TGTGCCAGCAGCCAAGAAGGGGGCTCCTACAATGAGCAGTTCTTC. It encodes CASSQEGGSYNEQFF.

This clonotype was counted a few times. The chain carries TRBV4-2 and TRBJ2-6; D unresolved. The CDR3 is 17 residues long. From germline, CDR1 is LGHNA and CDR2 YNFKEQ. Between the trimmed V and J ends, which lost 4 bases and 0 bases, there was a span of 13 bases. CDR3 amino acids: CASSPRPPPSGANVLTF. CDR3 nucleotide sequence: TGTGCCAGCAGCCCCCGTCCCCCCCCCTCTGGGGCCAACGTCCTGACTTTC.

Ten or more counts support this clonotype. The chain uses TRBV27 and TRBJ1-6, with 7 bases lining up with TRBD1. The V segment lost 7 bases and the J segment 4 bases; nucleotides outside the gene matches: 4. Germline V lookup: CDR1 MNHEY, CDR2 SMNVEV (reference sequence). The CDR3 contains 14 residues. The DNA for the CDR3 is TGTGCCAGCACCCCGGGACAGTATAATTCACCCCTCCACTTT. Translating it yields CASTPGQYNSPLHF.

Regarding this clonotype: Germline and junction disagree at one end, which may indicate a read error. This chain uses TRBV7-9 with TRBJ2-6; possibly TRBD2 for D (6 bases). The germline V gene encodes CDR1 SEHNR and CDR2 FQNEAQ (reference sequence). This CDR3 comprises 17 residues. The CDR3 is CANAGGGRVTGTNVLTF. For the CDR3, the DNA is TGTGCCAACGCCGGTGGAGGGCGCGTTACTGGGACCAACGTCCTGACTTTC.

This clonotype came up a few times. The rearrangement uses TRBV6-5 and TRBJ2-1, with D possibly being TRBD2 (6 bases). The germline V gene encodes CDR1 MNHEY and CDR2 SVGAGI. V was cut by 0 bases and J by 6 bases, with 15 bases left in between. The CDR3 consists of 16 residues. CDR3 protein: CASSYSPGTRLNEQFF. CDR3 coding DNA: TGTGCCAGCAGTTACTCCCCCGGGACTCGTCTCAATGAGCAGTTCTTC.

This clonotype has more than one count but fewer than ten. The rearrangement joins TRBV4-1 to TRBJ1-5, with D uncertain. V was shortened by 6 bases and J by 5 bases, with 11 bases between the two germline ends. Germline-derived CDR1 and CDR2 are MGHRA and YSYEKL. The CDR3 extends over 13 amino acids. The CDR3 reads CASSSSADQPQHF. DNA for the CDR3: TGCGCCAGCAGTTCGTCCGCAGATCAGCCCCAGCATTTT.

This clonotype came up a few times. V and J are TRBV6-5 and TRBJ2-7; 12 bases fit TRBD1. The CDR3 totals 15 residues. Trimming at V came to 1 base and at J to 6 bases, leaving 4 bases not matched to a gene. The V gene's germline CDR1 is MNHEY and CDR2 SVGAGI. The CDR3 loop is CASSYFSGQGAEQYF. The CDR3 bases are TGTGCCAGCAGTTACTTCTCGGGACAGGGGGCCGAGCAGTACTTC.

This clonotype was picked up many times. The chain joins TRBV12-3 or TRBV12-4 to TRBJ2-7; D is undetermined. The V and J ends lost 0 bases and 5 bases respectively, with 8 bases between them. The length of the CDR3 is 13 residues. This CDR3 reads CASSLAKYDEQYF. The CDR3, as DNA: TGTGCCAGCAGTTTAGCGAAGTACGACGAGCAGTACTTC.

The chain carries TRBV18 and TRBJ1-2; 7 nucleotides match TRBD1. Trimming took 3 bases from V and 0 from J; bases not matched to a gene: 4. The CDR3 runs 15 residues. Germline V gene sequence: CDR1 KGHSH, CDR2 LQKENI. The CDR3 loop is CASSPTGLSNYGYTF. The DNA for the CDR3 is TGTGCCAGCTCACCGACAGGGCTATCTAACTATGGCTACACCTTC.

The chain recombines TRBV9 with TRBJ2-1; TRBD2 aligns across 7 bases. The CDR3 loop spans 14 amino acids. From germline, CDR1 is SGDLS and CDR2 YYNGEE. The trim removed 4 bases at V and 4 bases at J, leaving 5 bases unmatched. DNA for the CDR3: TGTGCCAGCAGCTCAGGAGCGGGGTACAATGAGCAGTTCTTC. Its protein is CASSSGAGYNEQFF.

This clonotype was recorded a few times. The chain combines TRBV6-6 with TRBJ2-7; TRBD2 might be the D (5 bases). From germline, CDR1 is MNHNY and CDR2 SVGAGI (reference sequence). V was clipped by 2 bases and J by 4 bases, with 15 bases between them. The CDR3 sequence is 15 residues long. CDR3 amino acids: CASSYALTTGYEQYV. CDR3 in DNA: TGTGCCAGCAGTTACGCCCTTACGACGGGGTACGAGCAGTACGTC.

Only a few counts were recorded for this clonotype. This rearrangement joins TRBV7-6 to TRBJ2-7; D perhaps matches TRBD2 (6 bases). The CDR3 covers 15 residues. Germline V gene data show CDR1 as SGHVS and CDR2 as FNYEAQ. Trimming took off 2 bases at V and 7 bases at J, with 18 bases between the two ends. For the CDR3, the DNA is TGTGCCAGCAGCTTAATAGCGGACGGAAAGTCGGAGCAGTACGTC. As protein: CASSLIADGKSEQYV.

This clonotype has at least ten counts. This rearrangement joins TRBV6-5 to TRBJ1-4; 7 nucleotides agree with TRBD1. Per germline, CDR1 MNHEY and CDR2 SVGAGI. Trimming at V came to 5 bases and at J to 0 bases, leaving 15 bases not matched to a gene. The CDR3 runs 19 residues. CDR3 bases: TGTGCCAGCAGTGCCCTAGCCCCGGGACAGAAGACAACTAATGAAAAACTGTTTTTT. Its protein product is CASSALAPGQKTTNEKLFF.

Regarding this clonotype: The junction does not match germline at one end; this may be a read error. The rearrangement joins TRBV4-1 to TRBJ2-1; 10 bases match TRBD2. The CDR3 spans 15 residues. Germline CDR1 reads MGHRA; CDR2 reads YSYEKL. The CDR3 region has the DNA TGTGCCAGCAGCCAAGAATCTAGCGGGGGAAATGAGCAGTTCTTC. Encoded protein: CASSQESSGGNEQFF.

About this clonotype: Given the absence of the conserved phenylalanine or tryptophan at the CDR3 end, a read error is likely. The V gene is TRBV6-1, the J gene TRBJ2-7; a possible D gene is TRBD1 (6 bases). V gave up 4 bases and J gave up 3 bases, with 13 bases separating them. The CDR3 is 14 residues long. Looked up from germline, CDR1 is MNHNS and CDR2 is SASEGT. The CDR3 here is CASSVRTAHYEQYY. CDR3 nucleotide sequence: TGTGCCAGCAGTGTACGGACAGCCCACTACGAGCAGTACTAC.

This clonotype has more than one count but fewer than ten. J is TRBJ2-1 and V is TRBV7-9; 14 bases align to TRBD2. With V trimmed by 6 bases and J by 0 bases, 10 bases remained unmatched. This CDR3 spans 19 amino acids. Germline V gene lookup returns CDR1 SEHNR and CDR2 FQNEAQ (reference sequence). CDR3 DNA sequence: TGTGCCAGCAGTTGGGGGACTAGCGGGGGCGCCAGCTCCTACAATGAGCAGTTCTTC. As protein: CASSWGTSGGASSYNEQFF.

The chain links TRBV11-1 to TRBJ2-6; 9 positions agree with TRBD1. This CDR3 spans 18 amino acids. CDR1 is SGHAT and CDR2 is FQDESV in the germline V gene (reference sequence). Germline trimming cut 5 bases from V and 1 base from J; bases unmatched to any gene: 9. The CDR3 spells CASSSDWTGASGANVLTF. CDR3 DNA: TGTGCCAGCAGCAGTGATTGGACAGGGGCTTCTGGGGCCAACGTCCTGACTTTC.

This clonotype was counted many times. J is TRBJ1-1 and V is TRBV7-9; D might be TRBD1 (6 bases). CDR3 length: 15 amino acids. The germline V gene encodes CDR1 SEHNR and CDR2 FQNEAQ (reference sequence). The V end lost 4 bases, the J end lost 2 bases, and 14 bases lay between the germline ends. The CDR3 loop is CASSSVGAANTEAFF. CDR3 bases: TGTGCCAGCAGCTCCGTGGGGGCAGCCAACACTGAAGCTTTCTTT.

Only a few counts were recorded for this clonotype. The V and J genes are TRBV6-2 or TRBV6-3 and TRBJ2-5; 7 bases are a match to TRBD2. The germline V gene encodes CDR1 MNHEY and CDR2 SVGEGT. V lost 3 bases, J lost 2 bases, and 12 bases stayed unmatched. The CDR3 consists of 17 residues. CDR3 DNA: TGTGCCAGCAGTTATTTGGGAGGGGCCTGGCCTCAAGAGACCCAGTACTTC. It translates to CASSYLGGAWPQETQYF.

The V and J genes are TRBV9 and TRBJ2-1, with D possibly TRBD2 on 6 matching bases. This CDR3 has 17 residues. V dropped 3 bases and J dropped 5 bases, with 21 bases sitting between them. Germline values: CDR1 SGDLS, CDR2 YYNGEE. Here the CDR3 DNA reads TGTGCCAGCAGCGAGAGTGGGGGGTCGGGGTCCAACAATGAGCAGTTCTTC. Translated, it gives CASSESGGSGSNNEQFF.

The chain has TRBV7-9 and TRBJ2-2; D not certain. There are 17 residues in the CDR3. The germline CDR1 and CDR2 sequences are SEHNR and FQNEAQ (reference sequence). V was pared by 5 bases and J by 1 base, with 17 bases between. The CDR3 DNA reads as TGTGCCAGCAGCGCCAATTTGGGCGGTGAGAACACCGGGGAGCTGTTTTTT. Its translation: CASSANLGGENTGELFF.

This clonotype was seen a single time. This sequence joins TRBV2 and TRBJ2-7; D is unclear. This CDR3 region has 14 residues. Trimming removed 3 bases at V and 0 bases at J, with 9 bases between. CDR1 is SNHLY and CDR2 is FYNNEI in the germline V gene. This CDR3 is CASSDPGASYEQYF. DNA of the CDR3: TGTGCCAGCAGTGACCCAGGTGCCTCCTACGAGCAGTACTTC.

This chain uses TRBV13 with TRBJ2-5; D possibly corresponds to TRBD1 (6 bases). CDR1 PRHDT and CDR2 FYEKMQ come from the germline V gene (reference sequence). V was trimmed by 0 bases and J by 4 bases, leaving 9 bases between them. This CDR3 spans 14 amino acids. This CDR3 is CASSLGDRVETQYF. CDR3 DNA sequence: TGTGCCAGCAGCTTAGGGGACAGAGTAGAGACCCAGTACTTC.

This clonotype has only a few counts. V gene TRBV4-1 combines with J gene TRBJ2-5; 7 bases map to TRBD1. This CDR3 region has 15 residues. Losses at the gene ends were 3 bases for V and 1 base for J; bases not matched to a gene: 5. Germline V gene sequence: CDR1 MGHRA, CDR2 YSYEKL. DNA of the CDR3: TGCGCCAGCAGCCACAGGACAGGCAGCCAAGAGACCCAGTACTTC. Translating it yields CASSHRTGSQETQYF.